Given below is one TCR beta chain in context. The antigen is not known. This entry is derived from a study of T cell responses to AZD1222 COVID-19 vaccine. About the study: Second-dose timings of about 4 or about 12 weeks were pooled.

TCRdb's table, derived via immunoSEQ multiplex PCR, lists solely in-frame clones and lacks some. This sample carries 80,000 or so clones, 87% of them seen once, and the ten largest clones take less than 1.6%. This CDR3 is 11 amino acids long. Germline loops: CDR1 SGDLS, CDR2 YYNGEE. V was pared by 0 bases and J by 10 bases, with 6 bases between. Overall study results and limits: Repertoire sampling happened only post peak T cell response. Following two doses of AZD1222, Spike-specific TCR breadth and depth rose. Most donors were white British and more were female, and clonal diversity was possibly underestimated.

The material was peripheral blood, obtained on day 0 of AZD1222 vaccination. This sequence joins TRBV9 and TRBJ2-3, with unresolved D. This TCR was sampled from an adult in good health. The CDR3 reads CASSVGGAQYF. The CDR3 DNA follows: TGTGCCAGCAGCGTAGGTGGGGCGCAGTATTTT.